The rows below give T cell receptor beta chains drawn from one sample of a study of response to subunit inactivated influenza vaccine. TCRdb itself ran the RT-PCR reads through MiXCR, one entry per CDR3 protein. Of around 480,000 distinct CDR3 sequences in the sample, 10% to 11% were seen once. The sequenced sample was PBMCs from blood, obtained more than 35 days after vaccination. The receptors stem from a man aged 45 to 65 who received an inactivated influenza vaccine. Each CDR3 is given with its conserved first and last residue. D genes are given only for firm matches. Clone size, where shown, is once, few, many, or a class for clones that have expanded.

DNA: TGCGCCAGCAGCCAAGAAAATCGGGACAGGGAACCCTACGAGCAGTACTTC
CDR3: CASSQENRDREPYEQYF
size: few
D: TRBD1
V: TRBV4-3
J: TRBJ2-7

DNA: TGTGCCAGCAGCTTTCCCGACAGAGTGTACGAGCAGTACTTC
CDR3: CASSFPDRVYEQYF
size: few
D: NA
V: TRBV7-9
J: TRBJ2-7

DNA: TGTGCCAGCAGTCCGGCGGGGGGCCCCTCGAGGGATACGCAGTATTTT
CDR3: CASSPAGGPSRDTQYF
size: few
D: TRBD2
V: TRBV12-3/TRBV12-4
J: TRBJ2-3

DNA: TGTGCCAGCAGTTACGGACCGGGACAGGGTTTCGAGACCCAGTACTTC
CDR3: CASSYGPGQGFETQYF
size: NA
D: TRBD1
V: TRBV6-2/TRBV6-3
J: TRBJ2-5

DNA: TGTGCCAGCAGCTTAGATAACAGGGGGAAAGCTTTCTTT
CDR3: CASSLDNRGKAFF
size: NA
D: TRBD1
V: TRBV7-2
J: TRBJ1-1

DNA: TGTGCCAGCAGTTTGATAGGTATGGCCTACGAGCAGTACTTC
CDR3: CASSLIGMAYEQYF
size: few
D: NA
V: TRBV28
J: TRBJ2-7

DNA: TGCGCCAGCAGCTCAGGGGAAATGAACACTGAAGCTTTCTTT
CDR3: CASSSGEMNTEAFF
size: few
D: NA
V: TRBV5-1
J: TRBJ1-1

DNA: TGTGCCAGCAGCTCCAAGTCCACTAGCAGACTTGAGCAGTACTTC
CDR3: CASSSKSTSRLEQYF
size: NA
D: NA
V: TRBV7-8
J: TRBJ2-7

DNA: TGTGCCAGCAGCCCCCAGGACTCCCGCATGAACACTGAAGCTTTCTTT
CDR3: CASSPQDSRMNTEAFF
size: few
D: NA
V: TRBV7-8
J: TRBJ1-1

DNA: TGCAGTGCTAGAGGTCCGGGACAGGGCTCCTACAATGAGCAGTTCTTC
CDR3: CSARGPGQGSYNEQFF
size: few
D: TRBD1
V: TRBV20-1
J: TRBJ2-1

DNA: TGCAGTGCCCATTTGCCCCCGGGGAACACTGAAGCTTTCTTT
CDR3: CSAHLPPGNTEAFF
size: many
D: NA
V: TRBV20-1
J: TRBJ1-1

DNA: TGTGCCAGCAGCCAAGGGGGCTCCACCCCAGATACGCAGTATTTT
CDR3: CASSQGGSTPDTQYF
size: NA
D: TRBD1
V: TRBV12-3/TRBV12-4
J: TRBJ2-3

DNA: TGCAGCGTTGAAGATTCGTTAGGCTACGAGCAGTACTTC
CDR3: CSVEDSLGYEQYF
size: many
D: NA
V: TRBV29-1
J: TRBJ2-7

DNA: TGTGCCAGCAGTTTAGGTAGCGGGGGCTCCGGGACCCAGTACTTC
CDR3: CASSLGSGGSGTQYF
size: many
D: TRBD2
V: TRBV12-3/TRBV12-4
J: TRBJ2-5

DNA: TGCAGTGCTAGGGGGACAGGGCCCTACGAGCAGTACTTC
CDR3: CSARGTGPYEQYF
size: few
D: TRBD1
V: TRBV20-1
J: TRBJ2-7

DNA: TGTGCCAGCAGTAGGACTAGCTGGGACAATGAGCAGTTCTTC
CDR3: CASSRTSWDNEQFF
size: many
D: TRBD2
V: TRBV6-5
J: TRBJ2-1

DNA: TGTGCCAGCAGTTACCCAACCGGGACACTAAACACTGAAGCTTTCTTT
CDR3: CASSYPTGTLNTEAFF
size: NA
D: NA
V: TRBV6-2/TRBV6-3
J: TRBJ1-1

DNA: TGTGCCAGCAGTGCTGCAGGGGGTAACTATGGCTACACCTTC
CDR3: CASSAAGGNYGYTF
size: few
D: TRBD1
V: TRBV2
J: TRBJ1-2

DNA: TGCGCCAGCAGCCAAGAACCGGGACTAGCGTCCCAAGAGACCCAGTACTTC
CDR3: CASSQEPGLASQETQYF
size: many
D: TRBD2
V: TRBV4-3
J: TRBJ2-5

DNA: TGTGCCAGTAGTATGGTAGGTGAGAGGATGTTCAGCATTCAGTACTTC
CDR3: CASSMVGERMFSIQYF
size: NA
D: NA
V: TRBV19
J: TRBJ2-4

DNA: TGTGCCAGCAGTTACCTAGCCGGTCGTGGAGATACGCAGTATTTT
CDR3: CASSYLAGRGDTQYF
size: many
D: NA
V: TRBV6-5
J: TRBJ2-3

DNA: TGTGCCAGCAGTTTTGACGGGAGGGGTAGAGAGACCCAGTACTTC
CDR3: CASSFDGRGRETQYF
size: few
D: TRBD2
V: TRBV28
J: TRBJ2-5

DNA: TGCAGCGTTCGAGAGGATGGAAATTCACCCCTCCACTTT
CDR3: CSVREDGNSPLHF
size: few
D: NA
V: TRBV29-1
J: TRBJ1-6

DNA: TGCGCCAGCAGCCAAGGTATTAGGGACGAGACCTACGAGCAGTACTTC
CDR3: CASSQGIRDETYEQYF
size: few
D: NA
V: TRBV4-3
J: TRBJ2-7

DNA: TGTGCCAGCAGCTTAGGTGGCTGGTATGGCTACACCTTC
CDR3: CASSLGGWYGYTF
size: few
D: NA
V: TRBV7-9
J: TRBJ1-2

DNA: TGTGCCAGCAGTTACGTGGGGGCTGGGACAGATACGCAGTATTTT
CDR3: CASSYVGAGTDTQYF
size: NA
D: NA
V: TRBV6-1
J: TRBJ2-3

DNA: TGTGCCAGCAGTCCCCCTCTTGGCGGGAGGACTATGAGCTCCTACAATGAGCAGTTCTTC
CDR3: CASSPPLGGRTMSSYNEQFF
size: NA
D: TRBD2
V: TRBV28
J: TRBJ2-1

DNA: TGTGCCAGCAGCTTAAGTAGCGCCCCGAATGAGCAGTTCTTC
CDR3: CASSLSSAPNEQFF
size: NA
D: NA
V: TRBV7-3
J: TRBJ2-1

DNA: TGCAGTGCTAGAGAGGGCAGGGTATCGGGGAATTCACCCCTCCACTTT
CDR3: CSAREGRVSGNSPLHF
size: few
D: NA
V: TRBV20-1
J: TRBJ1-6

DNA: TGCAGTGCCCGCGGACTAGCAAGTGCTTACAGCTCCTACGAGCAGTACTTC
CDR3: CSARGLASAYSSYEQYF
size: many
D: TRBD2
V: TRBV20-1
J: TRBJ2-7

DNA: TGTGCCAGCACCCTTAGCGGGAAGTACAATGAGCAGTTCTTC
CDR3: CASTLSGKYNEQFF
size: few
D: TRBD2
V: TRBV11-2
J: TRBJ2-1

DNA: TGTGCCAGCAGTTTCTATGGACTAGCGCTCGACAATGAGCAGTTCTTC
CDR3: CASSFYGLALDNEQFF
size: NA
D: TRBD2
V: TRBV6-5
J: TRBJ2-1

DNA: TGTGCCAGCAGTCCTCCTCTTCTAGTAGCGGCGGGGGAGCTGTTTTTT
CDR3: CASSPPLLVAAGELFF
size: NA
D: NA
V: TRBV28
J: TRBJ2-2

DNA: TGTGCCAGCAGCTTTGGAGGGACCTTCTGGGAGGCGAACACCGGGGAGCTGTTTTTT
CDR3: CASSFGGTFWEANTGELFF
size: NA
D: NA
V: TRBV11-1
J: TRBJ2-2

DNA: TGTGCCATAAGTCAGGGGGCCACGTTCGACGAGCAGTACTTC
CDR3: CAISQGATFDEQYF
size: NA
D: TRBD1
V: TRBV10-3
J: TRBJ2-7

DNA: TGCAGTGCCGGATGGGGGACGTACAATGAGCAGTTCTTC
CDR3: CSAGWGTYNEQFF
size: NA
D: NA
V: TRBV20-1
J: TRBJ2-1

DNA: TGTGCCAGCAGCTCCCCGGGACTAGCGGGGGGCAAAAACATTCAGTACTTC
CDR3: CASSSPGLAGGKNIQYF
size: few
D: TRBD2
V: TRBV7-2
J: TRBJ2-4